Included here is one T cell receptor beta chain sequence, with context. Libraries were prepared by immunoSEQ multiplex PCR; TCRdb keeps only in-frame clonotypes and omits some of them. The sample includes approximately 150,000 clones, approximately 90% of them seen just once. The data originate from a study of blood T cell repertoires in COVID-19. In the study overall: Material from acute and convalescent COVID-19 was sourced from the United States, Italy and Spain. PBMCs, B-cell-depleted T cells, or T cells provided the cDNA or gDNA that made up the material.

The CDR3 has 14 residues. Germline values: CDR1 LGHDT, CDR2 YNNKEL (reference sequence). V was shortened by 3 bases and J by 6 bases, with 11 bases between the two germline ends. Sequences were obtained from peripheral blood. This TCR came from an older woman with active COVID-19. The chain links TRBV3-1 (or the pseudogene TRBV3-2) to TRBJ1-4; tentative D call: TRBD1 (5 bases). The CDR3 DNA sequence: TGTGCCAGCAGCCATCAGGGAGGTTATGAAAAACTGTTTTTT. Translating gives CASSHQGGYEKLFF.